This is a list of T cell receptor beta chains from one sample in a study of shared T cell receptors in the human thymus. The assay was immunoSEQ multiplex PCR, and TCRdb's table has in-frame clones only and misses some. The table shows hundreds of thousands of clones, with approximately 95% occurring only once. Input material: thymocytes. The source of these receptors is a human donor. Each CDR3 is given with its conserved first and last residue. D genes are given only for firm matches. Not all rows give a size; the values are once, few, many and, for expanded clones, a class.

abundance | j_gene | d_gene | v_gene | CDR3aa | CDR3nt
- | TRBJ2-1 | - | TRBV13 | CASSDGIPINNEQFF | TGTGCCAGCAGCGACGGGATCCCGATTAACAATGAGCAGTTCTTC
- | TRBJ1-5 | TRBD1 | TRBV4-1 | CASSQERYIGQGEFQPQHF | TGCGCCAGCAGCCAAGAAAGATACATAGGGCAGGGGGAATTTCAGCCCCAGCATTTT
- | TRBJ2-3 | - | TRBV30 | CAWSVAGRADTQYF | TGTGCCTGGAGTGTGGCCGGGCGCGCAGATACGCAGTATTTT
few | TRBJ1-3 | TRBD1 | TRBV28 | CASSKDRSIYF | TGTGCCAGCAGTAAGGACAGGTCCATATATTTT
- | TRBJ1-2 | - | TRBV7-9 | CASSHWAKGPNGGYTF | TGTGCCAGCAGCCATTGGGCTAAGGGACCAAACGGAGGCTACACCTTC
- | TRBJ2-2 | TRBD2 | TRBV4-2 | CASSQERGLANTGELFF | TGTGCCAGCAGCCAAGAGAGGGGACTAGCTAACACCGGGGAGCTGTTTTTT
- | TRBJ1-2 | - | TRBV10-3 | CAIINTGPNSPNYGYTF | TGTGCCATCATAAACACAGGGCCAAACTCTCCTAACTATGGCTACACCTTC
- | TRBJ2-1 | TRBD2 | TRBV7-8 | CASSQGLAGVNEQFF | TGTGCCAGCAGCCAAGGACTAGCGGGAGTCAATGAGCAGTTCTTC
- | TRBJ2-1 | TRBD2 | TRBV5-6 | CASSLRLAGDIEQFF | TGTGCCAGCAGCCTCAGACTAGCGGGAGATATTGAGCAGTTCTTC
- | TRBJ2-1 | - | TRBV4-3 | CASSQEGGGPSYNEQFF | TGCGCCAGCAGCCAAGAGGGCGGGGGCCCCTCCTACAATGAGCAGTTCTTC
- | TRBJ2-1 | TRBD2 | TRBV29-1 | CSVEPPDRRLAEGNEQFF | TGCAGCGTTGAACCTCCGGACAGGCGACTAGCGGAGGGCAATGAGCAGTTCTTC
- | TRBJ2-1 | - | TRBV30 | CAWAHPGISYNEQFF | TGTGCCTGGGCTCATCCGGGGATCTCCTACAATGAGCAGTTCTTC
- | TRBJ1-1 | - | TRBV29-1 | CSAGMAGKSYTEAFF | TGCAGCGCTGGGATGGCAGGGAAGAGTTACACTGAAGCTTTCTTT
- | TRBJ2-5 | - | TRBV7-2 | CASSLWGLGRHQETQYF | TGTGCCAGCAGCTTATGGGGTTTGGGGCGGCACCAAGAGACCCAGTACTTC
- | TRBJ2-2 | TRBD1 | TRBV19 | CASSIVNRGDTGELFF | TGTGCCAGTAGTATAGTTAACAGGGGGGACACCGGGGAGCTGTTTTTT
- | TRBJ1-1 | - | TRBV28 | CASSRIRWGENTEAFF | TGTGCCAGCAGCCGGATAAGGTGGGGGGAGAACACTGAAGCTTTCTTT
once | TRBJ1-2 | - | TRBV11-2 | CASSLGGRGGGYTF | TGTGCCAGCAGCTTAGGGGGCAGGGGAGGTGGCTACACCTTC
few | TRBJ2-7 | TRBD2 | TRBV28 | CASSLWVLAGGQVCYEQYF | TGTGCCAGCAGTTTATGGGTCCTAGCGGGAGGCCAAGTTTGCTACGAGCAGTACTTC
- | TRBJ2-3 | - | TRBV9 | CASSPPRTGVPRWGTDTQYF | TGTGCCAGCAGTCCACCGAGAACGGGGGTACCCCGTTGGGGCACAGATACGCAGTATTTT
- | TRBJ2-2 | TRBD2 | TRBV18 | CASSPFGLAAITNTGELFF | TGTGCCAGCTCACCATTCGGTCTAGCGGCAATAACGAACACCGGGGAGCTGTTTTTT
- | TRBJ2-7 | TRBD2 | TRBV13 | CASSFAGENEQYF | TGTGCCAGCAGCTTCGCGGGAGAAAACGAGCAGTACTTC
- | TRBJ2-3 | - | TRBV29-1 | CSVDDSPSTDTQYF | TGCAGCGTTGATGACAGCCCTAGCACAGATACGCAGTATTTT
few | TRBJ1-3 | - | TRBV28 | CASSSIGDGPGNTIYF | TGTGCCAGCAGTTCCATAGGGGATGGACCTGGAAACACCATATATTTT
- | TRBJ2-7 | - | TRBV7-9 | CASSPERSEQYF | TGTGCCAGCAGCCCCGAGCGTAGCGAGCAGTACTTC
- | TRBJ1-1 | - | TRBV6-5 | CASSYYREDTEAFF | TGTGCCAGCAGTTACTACAGGGAGGACACTGAAGCTTTCTTT
- | TRBJ2-1 | - | TRBV7-3 | CASSLLRLSIGYNEQFF | TGTGCCAGCAGCTTACTGCGTCTAAGCATTGGCTACAATGAGCAGTTCTTC
- | TRBJ1-4 | - | TRBV28 | CASSPTASGHVATNEKLFF | TGTGCCAGCAGTCCCACAGCCTCGGGGCATGTTGCAACTAATGAAAAACTGTTTTTT
- | TRBJ2-1 | TRBD2 | TRBV27 | CASSLTSGGYNEQFF | TGTGCCAGCAGTTTGACTAGCGGGGGGTACAATGAGCAGTTCTTC
- | TRBJ2-2 | - | TRBV7-2 | CAGGNTGELFF | TGTGCCGGAGGGAACACCGGGGAGCTGTTTTTT
- | TRBJ2-5 | - | TRBV5-6 | CASSLGLFQETQYF | TGTGCCAGCAGCTTAGGACTATTCCAAGAGACCCAGTACTTC
- | TRBJ2-7 | - | TRBV28 | CASSLSYYEQYF | TGTGCCAGCAGTTTATCCTACTACGAGCAGTACTTC
- | TRBJ2-2 | - | TRBV7-2 | CASSSRTNTGELFF | TGTGCCAGCAGCTCCCGAACGAACACCGGGGAGCTGTTTTTT
- | TRBJ2-7 | - | TRBV6-5 | CASSYIGLSSYEQYF | TGTGCCAGCAGTTACATCGGGCTGAGCTCCTACGAGCAGTACTTC
- | TRBJ1-2 | - | TRBV4-1 | CASSQGGVGLHHYGYTF | TGCGCCAGCAGCCAAGGAGGAGTCGGTCTCCACCACTATGGCTACACCTTC
once | TRBJ2-7 | TRBD1 | TRBV5-1 | CASSSLDRGPYEQYF | TGCGCCAGCAGCTCCCTGGACAGGGGGCCCTACGAGCAGTACTTC
- | TRBJ2-5 | - | TRBV28 | CASSSPGRRLVTQYF | TGTGCCAGTAGTTCACCGGGACGGAGGCTTGTGACCCAGTACTTC
- | TRBJ2-1 | - | TRBV28 | CASSLSSYDEQFF | TGTGCCAGCAGTCTTTCTAGTTACGATGAGCAGTTCTTC
- | TRBJ1-1 | - | TRBV29-1 | CSVEQTFEAFF | TGCAGCGTTGAGCAGACCTTTGAAGCTTTCTTT
- | TRBJ2-1 | - | TRBV27 | CASSLWGSSYNEQFF | TGTGCCAGCAGTTTATGGGGAAGCTCCTACAATGAGCAGTTCTTC
- | TRBJ2-7 | - | TRBV7-6 | CASSFMGGAQWWQYF | TGTGCCAGCAGCTTCATGGGGGGGGCGCAGTGGTGGCAGTACTTC
- | TRBJ1-4 | - | TRBV6-6 | CASGADILWEKLFF | TGTGCCAGCGGGGCGGATATTCTTTGGGAAAAACTGTTTTTT
- | TRBJ2-7 | - | TRBV29-1 | CSASRWGGTYEQYF | TGCAGCGCCAGCAGGTGGGGTGGGACCTACGAGCAGTACTTC
- | TRBJ2-1 | TRBD2 | TRBV7-9 | CASSAGTSGSYNFQQFF | TGTGCCAGCAGCGCTGGGACTAGCGGCTCATACAATTTCCAGCAGTTCTTC
once | TRBJ1-1 | - | TRBV28 | CASSLPAGQRNTEAFF | TGTGCCAGCAGTCTCCCGGCTGGACAGAGAAACACTGAAGCTTTCTTT
- | TRBJ2-3 | TRBD1 | TRBV9 | CASSVGQNTDTQYF | TGTGCCAGCAGCGTGGGACAGAACACAGATACGCAGTATTTT
once | TRBJ2-1 | TRBD2 | TRBV6-1 | CASSLLAGVWNEQFF | TGTGCCAGCAGTCTACTAGCGGGAGTTTGGAATGAGCAGTTCTTC
- | TRBJ1-5 | TRBD1 | TRBV7-9 | CASSFTSTGRDQPQHF | TGTGCCAGCAGCTTTACTTCGACAGGGAGGGATCAGCCCCAGCATTTT
- | TRBJ1-2 | - | TRBV15 | CATSRDAVGVEGNYGYTF | TGTGCCACCAGCAGAGATGCGGTCGGGGTAGAGGGTAACTATGGCTACACCTTC
- | TRBJ2-2 | TRBD2 | TRBV15 | CATSRVAGVGTGELFF | TGTGCCACCAGCAGAGTGGCGGGAGTTGGCACCGGGGAGCTGTTTTTT
- | TRBJ1-1 | - | TRBV7-9 | CASSPGQRNTEAFF | TGTGCCAGCAGCCCTGGACAACGGAACACTGAAGCTTTCTTT
- | TRBJ1-1 | - | TRBV28 | CAIHSRDSTEAFF | TGTGCCATACATTCCAGGGACTCCACTGAAGCTTTCTTT
- | TRBJ2-3 | TRBD2 | TRBV5-1 | CASSFSRKTSGRATDTQYF | TGCGCCAGCAGCTTCTCCCGAAAGACTAGCGGGAGGGCTACAGATACGCAGTATTTT
- | TRBJ2-1 | - | TRBV4-1 | CASSQDPARYEQFF | TGCGCCAGCAGCCAAGATCCCGCAAGATACGAGCAGTTCTTC
- | TRBJ2-7 | - | TRBV30 | CAWNSRSEAQGYEQYF | TGTGCCTGGAATTCAAGGAGCGAGGCTCAGGGCTACGAGCAGTACTTC
- | TRBJ1-1 | - | TRBV6-5 | CASSYISGGPNTEAFF | TGTGCCAGCAGTTATATCTCTGGGGGTCCGAACACTGAAGCTTTCTTT